The clone carrying this TCR beta chain occurred a few times. The antigen remains undetermined. The source of the sample is a study of post-analysis software for immune sequencing data. Overall study: Relapsing-remitting, secondary progressive and progressive-relapsing multiple sclerosis were all included among the disease courses.

Findings of the study overall: Patients showed TRBV5-6, TRBV5-1 and TRBV20-1 among 4 or 5 TRBV segments more frequent than in controls. Controls showed significantly higher normalized Chao1 diversity than did multiple sclerosis patients.

Unique molecular identifiers were built into the TCR beta cDNA libraries. TCRdb analysed the PCR reads with MiXCR anew, one entry per CDR3 protein. The sample records 450,000 to 700,000 distinct CDR3 sequences, around 40% being singletons. The V gene lost 4 bases and the J gene lost 2 bases, with 18 bases spanning the gap. The CDR3 is made up of 16 amino acids. Germline CDR1 reads MNHNS; CDR2 reads SASEGT. This TCR was recovered from a girl aged 5-17 years with multiple sclerosis. The chain combines TRBV6-1 with TRBJ2-7; a possible D gene is TRBD1 (5 bases). Sequencing input: blood. CDR3 DNA: TGTGCCAGCAGTGTAGGGGCAGTCGTTTATCCCTACGAGCAGTACTTC. This sequence encodes CASSVGAVVYPYEQYF.